A selection of T cell receptor beta chains follows, all from one sample in a study of Ad26.COV2.S vaccination and SARS-CoV-2 variants. TCRdb's copy holds only in-frame clones and misses some; the assay was immunoSEQ multiplex PCR. The sample lists roughly 500,000 clones; 89% were seen once. The sequencing used peripheral blood, collected in a trial of Ad26.COV2.S vaccine versus placebo. These receptors were obtained from a person between 18 and 60 years old who received the Ad26.COV2.S COVID-19 vaccine or a placebo. The CDR3 runs from the conserved cysteine through the conserved F or W. A D gene is named only where the DNA matches it firmly. Part of the rows lack a size; the others show once, few, many or a class for expanded clones.

>NA|NA|TRBV19|TRBJ1-4
CASSIFGQTNEKLFF
TGTGCCAGTAGTATCTTCGGGCAGACTAATGAAAAACTGTTTTTT
>NA|NA|TRBV5-1|TRBJ2-7
CASSSTVSYEQYF
TGCGCCAGCAGCTCGACGGTTTCCTACGAGCAGTACTTC
>TRBD2|NA|TRBV3-1/TRBV3-2|TRBJ2-1
CASSLLAGEQFF
TGTGCCAGCAGCCTTCTAGCGGGTGAGCAGTTCTTC
>NA|NA|TRBV7-2|TRBJ2-1
CASSLTGFWYEQFF
TGTGCCAGCAGTTTAACAGGGTTTTGGTATGAGCAGTTCTTC
>NA|few|TRBV27|TRBJ1-6
CASNGGVNSPLHF
TGTGCCAGCAATGGCGGTGTAAATTCACCCCTCCACTTT
>NA|NA|TRBV4-3|TRBJ2-2
CASSQVGTGPGELFF
TGCGCCAGCAGCCAAGTAGGTACAGGCCCCGGGGAGCTGTTTTTT
>NA|NA|TRBV4-2|TRBJ1-4
CASSQDRGAAWDEKLFF
TGTGCCAGCAGCCAAGATAGGGGGGCCGCGTGGGATGAAAAACTGTTTTTT
>NA|NA|TRBV10-3|TRBJ2-5
CAISESRTQETQYF
TGTGCCATCAGTGAGTCGCGGACCCAAGAGACCCAGTACTTC
>NA|NA|TRBV27|TRBJ1-6
CASSWTLYNSPLHF
TGTGCCAGCAGTTGGACACTTTATAATTCACCCCTCCACTTT
>NA|NA|TRBV6-1|TRBJ2-1
CATTATGPADEQFF
TGTGCCACCACCGCGACGGGCCCTGCCGATGAGCAGTTCTTC
>NA|NA|TRBV6-5|TRBJ1-3
CASSYSLTYGNTIYF
TGTGCCAGCAGTTACTCCCTGACATACGGAAACACCATATATTTT
>NA|NA|TRBV7-3|TRBJ1-1
CASSSYMNTEAFF
TGTGCCAGCAGCTCGTACATGAACACTGAAGCTTTCTTT
>NA|NA|TRBV7-2|TRBJ2-5
CASSFLGAPGGSQYF
TGTGCCAGCAGCTTTCTTGGCGCCCCGGGGGGCTCCCAGTACTTC
>NA|NA|TRBV6-5|TRBJ1-2
CASSYGPNYGYTF
TGTGCCAGCAGTTACGGACCCAACTATGGCTACACCTTC
>TRBD2|NA|TRBV4-3|TRBJ2-2
CASSHRSGRGTGELFF
TGCGCCAGCAGCCACAGGAGCGGGAGGGGCACCGGGGAGCTGTTTTTT
>NA|once|TRBV18|TRBJ1-1
CASSPRYKGHPNTEAFF
TGTGCCAGCTCACCAAGGTACAAGGGTCACCCGAACACTGAAGCTTTCTTT